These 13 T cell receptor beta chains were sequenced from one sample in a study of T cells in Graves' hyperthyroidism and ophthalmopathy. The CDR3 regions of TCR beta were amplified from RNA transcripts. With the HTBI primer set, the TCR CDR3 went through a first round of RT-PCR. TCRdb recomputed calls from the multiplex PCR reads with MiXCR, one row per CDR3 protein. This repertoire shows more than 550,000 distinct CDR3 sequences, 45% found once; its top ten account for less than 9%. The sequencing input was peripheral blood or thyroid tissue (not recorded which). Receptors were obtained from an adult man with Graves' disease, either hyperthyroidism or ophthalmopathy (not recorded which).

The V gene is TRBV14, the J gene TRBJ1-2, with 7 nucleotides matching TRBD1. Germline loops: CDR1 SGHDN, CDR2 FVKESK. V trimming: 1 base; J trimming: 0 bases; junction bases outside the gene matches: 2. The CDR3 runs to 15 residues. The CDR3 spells CASSQAGTANYGYTF. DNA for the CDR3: TGTGCCAGCAGCCAAGCGGGGACAGCTAACTATGGCTACACCTTC.

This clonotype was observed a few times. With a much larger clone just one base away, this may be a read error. The CDR3 here is CASSWTGGEQYF. The CDR3 region has the DNA TGTGCCAGCAGCTGGACAGGGGGCGAGCAGTACTTC. This chain uses TRBV7-3 with TRBJ2-7; 10 nucleotides align to TRBD1. CDR3 length: 12 amino acids. The trim removed 4 bases at V and 6 bases at J, leaving 0 bases unmatched. Germline lookup yields CDR1 SGHTA and CDR2 FQGTGA.

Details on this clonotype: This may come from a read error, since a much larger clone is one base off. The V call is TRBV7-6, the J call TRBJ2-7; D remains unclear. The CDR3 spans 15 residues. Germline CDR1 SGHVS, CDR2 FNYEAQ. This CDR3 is CANSLLNQEAYEQYF. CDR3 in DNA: TGTGCCAACAGCTTATTGAACCAGGAAGCCTACGAGCAGTACTTC.

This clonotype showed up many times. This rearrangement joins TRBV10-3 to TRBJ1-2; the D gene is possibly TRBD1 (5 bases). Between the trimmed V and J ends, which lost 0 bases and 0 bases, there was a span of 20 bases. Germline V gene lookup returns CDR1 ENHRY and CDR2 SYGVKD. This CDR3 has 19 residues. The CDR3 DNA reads TGTGCCATCAGTGAGTCGACTCTGAGACAAACAGGATCTAACTATGGCTACACCTTC. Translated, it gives CAISESTLRQTGSNYGYTF.

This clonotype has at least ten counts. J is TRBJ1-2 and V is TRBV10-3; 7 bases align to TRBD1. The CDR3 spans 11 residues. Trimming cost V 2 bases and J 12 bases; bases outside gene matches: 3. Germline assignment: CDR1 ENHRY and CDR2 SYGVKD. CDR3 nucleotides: TGTGCCATCAGTGAGGGACAGGCCGACACCTTC. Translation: CAISEGQADTF.

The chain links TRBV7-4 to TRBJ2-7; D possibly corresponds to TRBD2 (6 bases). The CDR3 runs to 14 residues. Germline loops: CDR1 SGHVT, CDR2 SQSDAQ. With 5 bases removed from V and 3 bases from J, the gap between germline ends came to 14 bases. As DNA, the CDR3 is TGTGCCAGCAGCCCCCCGGGAGCTCGCTACGAGCAGTACTTC. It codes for CASSPPGARYEQYF.

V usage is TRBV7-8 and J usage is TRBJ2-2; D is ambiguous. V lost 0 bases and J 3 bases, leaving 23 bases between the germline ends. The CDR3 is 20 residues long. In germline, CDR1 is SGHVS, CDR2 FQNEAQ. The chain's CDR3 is CASSLASLPWDLGDTGELFF. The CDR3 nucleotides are TGTGCCAGCAGCTTAGCTTCTCTCCCCTGGGATTTGGGCGACACCGGGGAGCTGTTTTTT.

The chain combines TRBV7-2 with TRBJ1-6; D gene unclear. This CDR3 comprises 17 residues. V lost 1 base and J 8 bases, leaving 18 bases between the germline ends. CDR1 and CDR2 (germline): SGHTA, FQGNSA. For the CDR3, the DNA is TGTGCCAGCAGCTTAGGGGTGTTAGGGAGGCGAGATTCACCCCTCCACTTT. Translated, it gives CASSLGVLGRRDSPLHF.

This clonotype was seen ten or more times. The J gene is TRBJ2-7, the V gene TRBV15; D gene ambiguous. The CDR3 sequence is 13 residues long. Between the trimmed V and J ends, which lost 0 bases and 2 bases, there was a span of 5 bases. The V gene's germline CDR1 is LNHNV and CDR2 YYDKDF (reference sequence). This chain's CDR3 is CATSRDNTYEQYF. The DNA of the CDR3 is TGTGCCACCAGCAGAGATAATACCTACGAGCAGTACTTC.

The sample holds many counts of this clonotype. Here the CDR3 DNA reads TGTGCCAGCAGCTTAGCGGGACAGATACTCTATGGCTACACCTTC. Its protein product is CASSLAGQILYGYTF. The chain has TRBV7-9 and TRBJ1-2, with 7 nucleotides matching TRBD1. Germline V gene sequence: CDR1 SEHNR, CDR2 FQNEAQ (reference sequence). CDR3 length: 15 amino acids. Trimming cost V 0 bases and J 4 bases; bases outside gene matches: 5. Complete variable domain (other parts from reference TRBV7-9 and TRBJ1-2): DTGVSQNPRHKITKRGQNVTFRCDPISEHNRLYWYRQTLGQGPEFLTYFQNEAQLEKSRLLSDRFSAERPKGSFSTLEIQRTEQGDSAMYLCASSLAGQILYGYTFGSGTRLTVV.

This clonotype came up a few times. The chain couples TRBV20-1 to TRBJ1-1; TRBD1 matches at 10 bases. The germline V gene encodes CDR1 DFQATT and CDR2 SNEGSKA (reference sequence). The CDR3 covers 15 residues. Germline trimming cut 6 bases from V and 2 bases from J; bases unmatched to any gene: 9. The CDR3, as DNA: TGCAGTGCCCGAGAGTGGGACAGGGGCAACACTGAAGCTTTCTTT. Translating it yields CSAREWDRGNTEAFF.

CDR3 coding DNA: TGTGCCAGCAGCCGGGCCCGGGCTAATGAAAAACTGTTTTTT. The encoded protein is CASSRARANEKLFF. The chain employs TRBV5-8 and TRBJ1-4; no clear D gene. V shed 4 bases and J shed 3 bases, with 10 bases lying between them. The germline V gene has CDR1 SGHTS and CDR2 YDEGEE. The CDR3 sequence is 14 residues long.

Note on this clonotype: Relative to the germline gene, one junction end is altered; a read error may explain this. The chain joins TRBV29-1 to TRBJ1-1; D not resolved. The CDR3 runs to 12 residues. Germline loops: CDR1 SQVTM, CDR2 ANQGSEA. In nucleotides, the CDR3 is TGCAGCGTTGAATCCCTAGGCACTGAAGCTCTCTTT. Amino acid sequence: CSVESLGTEALF.